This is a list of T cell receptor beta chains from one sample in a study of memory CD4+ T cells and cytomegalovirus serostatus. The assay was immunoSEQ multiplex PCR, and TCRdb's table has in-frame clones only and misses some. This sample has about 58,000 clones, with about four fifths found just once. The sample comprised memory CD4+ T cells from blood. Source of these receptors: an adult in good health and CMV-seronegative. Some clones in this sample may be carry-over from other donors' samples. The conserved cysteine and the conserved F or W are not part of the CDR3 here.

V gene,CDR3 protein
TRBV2,ASSEQGASGYT
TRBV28,ASNRGARAF
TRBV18,ASSPEEGTEAF
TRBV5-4,ASSFGTSLHEQY
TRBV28,ASSASGLAGLTDTQY
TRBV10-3,ATDRGPADTQY
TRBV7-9,ASSATSGSFKRNNEQF
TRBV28,ASNGDAIDYGYT
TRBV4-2,ASSRLLAGGETQY
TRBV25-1,ASSARTGTGELF
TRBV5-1,ASSFQGATNEKLF
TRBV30,ASTVARLNIQY
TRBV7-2,ASSATGTLSYNEQF
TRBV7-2,ASSSDMRIDEQY
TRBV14,ASSQSRTGGLF
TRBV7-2,ASKAGAGDTQY
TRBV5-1,ASSLGTGGRETQY
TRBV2,ASSQNIYEQY
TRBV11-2,ASSLRIGAGNTIY
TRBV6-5,ASSYRDRGYSPLH
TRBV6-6,ASSYPQGTLSYEQY
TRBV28,ASSLVAGFKGDLRTQH
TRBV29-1,SVDLGQGARSGYT
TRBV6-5,ASSHNRGKNTEAF
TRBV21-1,ASSKAGGSGSPLH
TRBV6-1,ASSEKGDEQF
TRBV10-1,ASSESRASGRGTHGYT
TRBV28,ASTPGQANQPQH
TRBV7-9,ASSFVPGLAVPEQF
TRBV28,ASSFRARGGGQY
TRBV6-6,ASSYSRGRSGNTIY
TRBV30,AWSVGGLYYGYT
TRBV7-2,ASSLGSGDTQY
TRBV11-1,ASSLMRGGNEQF
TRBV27,ASSPSGTATDTQY
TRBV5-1,ASSLSLAGGGETQY
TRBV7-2,ASSFGQGANYGYT
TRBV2,ASTATNEKLF
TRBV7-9,ASSPLLTNTGELF
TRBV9,ASSEQRGPGNTIY
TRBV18,ASSPEETQY